The rows below give T cell receptor beta chains drawn from one sample of a study of T cells in Graves' hyperthyroidism and ophthalmopathy. From the multiplex PCR reads, TCRdb called clonotypes with MiXCR, one entry per CDR3 protein. In the table there are under 350,000 distinct CDR3 sequences, roughly an eighth of which are singletons. What was sequenced was blood. These receptors were taken from a woman in her forties with Graves' hyperthyroidism. CDR3s include the opening cysteine and the closing phenylalanine or tryptophan.

J gene | V gene | CDR3 protein
TRBJ2-2 | TRBV15 | CATTGGSTNTGELFF
TRBJ2-2 | TRBV24-1 | CATSESYRGSVSGELFF
TRBJ2-7 | TRBV28 | CASSLGLAGVYEQYF
TRBJ2-1 | TRBV7-2 | CASSSGIVTNEQFF
TRBJ2-7 | TRBV19 | CASSIASAGVYEQYF
TRBJ2-5 | TRBV15 | CATSKGSGTQYF
TRBJ1-1 | TRBV5-1 | CASSLFLAGGMNTEAFF
TRBJ2-7 | TRBV4-1 | CASSQELGRYYEQYF
TRBJ2-2 | TRBV6-1 | CASNLAGRVGELFF
TRBJ2-2 | TRBV10-3 | CAISDTENTGELFF
TRBJ2-3 | TRBV7-8 | CASEAGITDTQYF
TRBJ2-7 | TRBV10-2 | CASTPLVGYEQYF
TRBJ1-1 | TRBV20-1 | CSATGQSNTEAFF
TRBJ2-2 | TRBV10-3 | CAIRVDPTGELFF
TRBJ2-7 | TRBV10-3 | CAIGTSYEQYF
TRBJ1-1 | TRBV2 | CASSDFVNTEAFF
TRBJ2-5 | TRBV2 | CASQSGQGPQETQYF
TRBJ2-5 | TRBV5-4 | CASSFPNSGRGETQYF
TRBJ2-7 | TRBV28 | CAASGAHTAEQYF
TRBJ1-4 | TRBV20-1 | CSARDLQGPNEKLFF
TRBJ2-7 | TRBV28 | CASRSGVRGEQYF
TRBJ1-1 | TRBV11-3 | CASSFRQEGTEAFF
TRBJ2-1 | TRBV5-1 | CASSPPPPTDEQFF
TRBJ2-3 | TRBV6-1 | CASSFSEHTDTQYF
TRBJ2-2 | TRBV12-3/TRBV12-4 | CASIGNTGELFF
TRBJ2-5 | TRBV11-2 | CASSFGAREGTQYF
TRBJ1-3 | TRBV6-6 | CASSSTGTNTIYF
TRBJ1-5 | TRBV20-1 | CSANGGRGNQPQHF
TRBJ1-1 | TRBV14 | CASSFTAFPTEAFF
TRBJ2-7 | TRBV9 | CASSARTGTYEQYF
TRBJ2-3 | TRBV10-3 | CAISVSGRPTDTQYF
TRBJ2-7 | TRBV11-3 | CASSQFSTGEQYF